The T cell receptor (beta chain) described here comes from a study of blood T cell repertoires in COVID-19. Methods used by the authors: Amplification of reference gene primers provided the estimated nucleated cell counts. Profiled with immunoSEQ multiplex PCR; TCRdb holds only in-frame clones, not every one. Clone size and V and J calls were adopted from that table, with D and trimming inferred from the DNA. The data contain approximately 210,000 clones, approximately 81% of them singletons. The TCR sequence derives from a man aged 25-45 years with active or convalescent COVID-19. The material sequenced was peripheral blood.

CDR3 loop: CASSQVSGKKFF. CDR3 in DNA: TGTGCCAGCAGCCAGGTAAGCGGTAAGAAGTTCTTC. The chain employs TRBV3-1 (or the pseudogene TRBV3-2) and TRBJ2-1, with D possibly TRBD2 on 5 matching bases. Per the germline V gene, CDR1 is LGHDT and CDR2 is YNNKEL (reference sequence). The CDR3 is 12 residues long. The ends were cut back, 3 bases at V and 14 bases at J, with 14 bases in the middle.